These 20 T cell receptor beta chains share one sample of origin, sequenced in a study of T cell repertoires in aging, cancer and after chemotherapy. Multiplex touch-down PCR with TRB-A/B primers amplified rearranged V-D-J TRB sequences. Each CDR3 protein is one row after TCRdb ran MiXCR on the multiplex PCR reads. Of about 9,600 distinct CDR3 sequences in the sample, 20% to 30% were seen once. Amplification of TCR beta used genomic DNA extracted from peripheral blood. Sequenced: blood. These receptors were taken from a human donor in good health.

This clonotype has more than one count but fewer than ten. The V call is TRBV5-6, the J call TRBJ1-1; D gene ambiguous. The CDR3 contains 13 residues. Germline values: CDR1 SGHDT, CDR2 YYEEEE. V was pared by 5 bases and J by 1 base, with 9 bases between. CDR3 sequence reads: CASRLTRNTEAFF. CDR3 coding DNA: TGTGCCAGCAGACTGACTAGGAACACTGAAGCTTTCTTT.

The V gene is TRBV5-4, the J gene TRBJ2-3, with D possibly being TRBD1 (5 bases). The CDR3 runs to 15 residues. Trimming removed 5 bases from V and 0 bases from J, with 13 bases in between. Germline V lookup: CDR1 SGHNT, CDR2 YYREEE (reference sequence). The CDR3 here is CASRTDSRSTDTQYF. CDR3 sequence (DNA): TGTGCCAGCAGAACCGACAGTAGAAGCACAGATACGCAGTATTTT.

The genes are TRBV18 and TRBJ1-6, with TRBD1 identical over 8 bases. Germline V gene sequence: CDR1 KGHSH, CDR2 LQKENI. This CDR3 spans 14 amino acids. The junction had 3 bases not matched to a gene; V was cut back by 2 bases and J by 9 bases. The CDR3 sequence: CASSPGQGPSPLHF. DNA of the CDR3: TGTGCCAGCTCACCAGGACAGGGTCCTTCACCCCTCCACTTT. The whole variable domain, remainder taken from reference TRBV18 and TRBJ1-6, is NAGVMQNPRHLVRRRGQEARLRCSPMKGHSHVYWYRQLPEEGLKFMVYLQKENIIDESGMPKERFSAEFPKEGPSILRIQQVVRGDSAAYFCASSPGQGPSPLHFGNGTRLTVT.

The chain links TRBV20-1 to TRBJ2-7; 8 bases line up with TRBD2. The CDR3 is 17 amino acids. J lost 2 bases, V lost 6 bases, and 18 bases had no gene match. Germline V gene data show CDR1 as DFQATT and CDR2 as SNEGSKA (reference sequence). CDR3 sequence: CSANPYRAGVSPYEQYF. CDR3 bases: TGCAGTGCCAATCCTTATAGAGCGGGAGTATCCCCCTACGAGCAGTACTTC.

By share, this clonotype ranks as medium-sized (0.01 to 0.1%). CDR3 bases: TGTGCCAGCAGCTTAAATTCCGGCGACTACTACGAGCAGTACTTC. Residues: CASSLNSGDYYEQYF. V usage is TRBV7-9 and J usage is TRBJ2-7, with D possibly TRBD2 on 5 matching bases. The germline V and J ends were trimmed by 2 bases and 3 bases, with 14 bases remaining between them. The germline gives CDR1 SEHNR, CDR2 FQNEAQ (reference sequence). This CDR3 has 15 amino acids.

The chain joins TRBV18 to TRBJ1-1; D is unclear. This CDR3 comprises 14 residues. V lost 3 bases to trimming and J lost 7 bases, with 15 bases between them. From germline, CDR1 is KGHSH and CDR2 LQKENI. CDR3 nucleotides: TGTGCCAGCTCACCCCGGGTGACGATGTTTGAAGCTTTCTTT. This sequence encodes CASSPRVTMFEAFF. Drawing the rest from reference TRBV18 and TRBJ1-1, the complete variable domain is NAGVMQNPRHLVRRRGQEARLRCSPMKGHSHVYWYRQLPEEGLKFMVYLQKENIIDESGMPKERFSAEFPKEGPSILRIQQVVRGDSAAYFCASSPRVTMFEAFFGQGTRLTVV.

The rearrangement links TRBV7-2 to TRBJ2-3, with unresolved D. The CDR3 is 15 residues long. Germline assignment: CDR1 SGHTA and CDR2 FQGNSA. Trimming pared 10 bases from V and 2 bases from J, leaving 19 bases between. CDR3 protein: CANPFLRFSTDTQYF. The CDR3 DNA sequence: TGTGCCAACCCATTCCTCCGGTTTTCCACAGATACGCAGTATTTT.

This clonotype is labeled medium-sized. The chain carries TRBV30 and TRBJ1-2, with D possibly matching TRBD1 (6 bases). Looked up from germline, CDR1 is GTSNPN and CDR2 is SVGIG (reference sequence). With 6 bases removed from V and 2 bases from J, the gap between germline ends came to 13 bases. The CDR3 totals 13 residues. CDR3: CACPIQGNYGYTF. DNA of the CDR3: TGTGCCTGCCCGATACAGGGAAACTATGGCTACACCTTC.

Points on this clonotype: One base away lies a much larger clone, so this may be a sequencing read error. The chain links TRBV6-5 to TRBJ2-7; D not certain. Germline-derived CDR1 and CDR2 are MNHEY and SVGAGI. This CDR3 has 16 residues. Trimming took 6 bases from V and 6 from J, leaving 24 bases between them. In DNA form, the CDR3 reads TGTGCCAGCAGCCACATAAACGGGTATCAACCGCGCGAGCAGTACTTC. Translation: CASSHINGYQPREQYF.

The CDR3 sequence is CSARVVLAGAPSSATQYF. The CDR3 DNA follows: TGCAGTGCTAGAGTTGTACTAGCGGGAGCCCCGTCGTCCGCGACCCAGTACTTC. The chain employs TRBV20-1 and TRBJ2-5; 11 positions agree with TRBD2. CDR1 DFQATT and CDR2 SNEGSKA come from the germline V gene (reference sequence). This CDR3 is 18 amino acids long. With 1 base clipped from V and 7 bases from J, the junction kept 17 bases outside the gene matches.

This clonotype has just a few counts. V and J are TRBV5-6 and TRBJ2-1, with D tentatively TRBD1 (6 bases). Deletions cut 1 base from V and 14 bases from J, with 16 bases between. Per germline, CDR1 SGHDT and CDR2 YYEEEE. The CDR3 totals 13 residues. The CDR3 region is CASSLLRGSLKFF. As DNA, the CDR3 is TGTGCCAGCAGCTTGTTGAGGGGGAGTTTGAAGTTCTTC. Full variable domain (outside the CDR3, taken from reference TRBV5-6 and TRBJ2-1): DAGVTQSPTHLIKTRGQQVTLRCSPKSGHDTVSWYQQALGQGPQFIFQYYEEEERQRGNFPDRFSGHQFPNYSSELNVNALLLGDSALYLCASSLLRGSLKFFGPGTRLTVL.

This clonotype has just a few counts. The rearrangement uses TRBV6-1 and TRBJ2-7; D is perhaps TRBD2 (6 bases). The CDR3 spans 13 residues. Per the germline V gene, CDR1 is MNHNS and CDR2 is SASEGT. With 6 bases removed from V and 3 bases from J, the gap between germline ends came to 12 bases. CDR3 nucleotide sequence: TGTGCCAGCAGCGCTACTAGCAACTACGAGCAGTACTTC. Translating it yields CASSATSNYEQYF.

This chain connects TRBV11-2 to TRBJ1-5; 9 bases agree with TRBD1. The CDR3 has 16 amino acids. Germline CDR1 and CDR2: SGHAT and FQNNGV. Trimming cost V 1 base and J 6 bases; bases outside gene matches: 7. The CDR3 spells CASSLGSGQGSQPQHF. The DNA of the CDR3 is TGTGCCAGCAGCTTAGGGTCGGGACAGGGAAGTCAGCCCCAGCATTTT.

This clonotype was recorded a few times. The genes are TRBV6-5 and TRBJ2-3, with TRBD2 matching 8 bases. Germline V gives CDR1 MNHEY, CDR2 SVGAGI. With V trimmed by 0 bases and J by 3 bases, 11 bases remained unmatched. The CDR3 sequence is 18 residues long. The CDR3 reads CASSYSLREGRFTDTQYF. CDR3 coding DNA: TGTGCCAGCAGTTACTCGCTTCGGGAGGGCCGGTTTACAGATACGCAGTATTTT.

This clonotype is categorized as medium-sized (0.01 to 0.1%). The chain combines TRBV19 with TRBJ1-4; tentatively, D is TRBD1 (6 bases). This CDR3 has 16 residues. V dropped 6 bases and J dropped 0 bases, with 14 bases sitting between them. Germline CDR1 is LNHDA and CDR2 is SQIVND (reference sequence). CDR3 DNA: TGTGCCAGTAGCGTACGGGGGGCCGCAACTAATGAAAAACTGTTTTTT. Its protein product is CASSVRGAATNEKLFF.

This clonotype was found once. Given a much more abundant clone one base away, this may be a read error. In DNA form, the CDR3 reads TGCAGCGTTGGGGGGAGCAGCCAGAACCAGATCAATCAGCCCCAGCATTTT. This translates into CSVGGSSQNQINQPQHF. The chain joins TRBV29-1 to TRBJ1-5, with D perhaps matching TRBD1 (5 bases). V shed 4 bases and J shed 3 bases, with 22 bases lying between them. The CDR3 is 17 residues long. The germline gives CDR1 SQVTM, CDR2 ANQGSEA.

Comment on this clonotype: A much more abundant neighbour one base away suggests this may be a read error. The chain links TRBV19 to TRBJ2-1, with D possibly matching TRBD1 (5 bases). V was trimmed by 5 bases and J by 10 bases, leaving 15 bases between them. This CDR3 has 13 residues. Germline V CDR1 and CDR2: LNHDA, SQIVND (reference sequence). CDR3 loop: CASSPGHPYEQFF. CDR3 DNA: TGTGCCAGTAGTCCCGGACACCCCTACGAGCAGTTCTTC. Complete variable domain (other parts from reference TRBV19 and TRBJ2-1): DGGITQSPKYLFRKEGQNVTLSCEQNLNHDAMYWYRQDPGQGLRLIYYSQIVNDFQKGDIAEGYSVSREKKESFPLTVTSAQKNPTAFYLCASSPGHPYEQFFGPGTRLTVL.

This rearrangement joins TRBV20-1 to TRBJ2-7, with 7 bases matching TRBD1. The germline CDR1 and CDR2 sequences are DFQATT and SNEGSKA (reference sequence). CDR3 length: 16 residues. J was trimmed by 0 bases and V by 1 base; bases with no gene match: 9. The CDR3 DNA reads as TGCAGTGCTAGAGCACAGGGGAGTGGAGGCTCCTACGAGCAGTACTTC. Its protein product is CSARAQGSGGSYEQYF.

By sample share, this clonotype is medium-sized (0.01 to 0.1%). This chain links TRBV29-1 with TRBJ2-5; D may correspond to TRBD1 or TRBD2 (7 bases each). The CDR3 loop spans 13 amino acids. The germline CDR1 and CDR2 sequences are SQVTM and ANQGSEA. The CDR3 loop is CSERQGLQETQYF. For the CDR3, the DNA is TGCAGTGAGCGACAGGGACTACAAGAGACCCAGTACTTC.

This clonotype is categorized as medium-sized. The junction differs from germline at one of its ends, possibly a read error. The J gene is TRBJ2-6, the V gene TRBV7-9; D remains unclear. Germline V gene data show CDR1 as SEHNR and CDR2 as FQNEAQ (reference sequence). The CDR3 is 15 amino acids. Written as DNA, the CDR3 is TGTGCCAGCAGTTTAGCCCCGTGGGTTGGTCTCGTCCTGACTTTC. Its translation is CASSLAPWVGLVLTF.